Listed below are T cell receptor beta chains from one sample, sequenced in a study of blood T cells in healthy people across ages. From the 5' RACE reads, TCRdb called clonotypes with MiXCR, one entry per CDR3 protein. The sample lists 700,000 to 850,000 distinct CDR3 sequences, roughly 50% occurring once. Sequenced input: blood. All receptors derive from a man older than 75 in good health. Each CDR3 is given with its conserved first and last residue. A D gene is named only where the DNA matches it firmly. Some rows have no size entry. The others give once, few or many, or a class for an expanded clone.

v_gene	j_gene	d_gene	abundance	CDR3aa	CDR3nt
TRBV24-1	TRBJ1-5	-	-	CATSDRTDYSNQPQHF	TGTGCCACCAGTGACCGGACAGACTATAGCAATCAGCCCCAGCATTTT
TRBV20-1	TRBJ1-6	TRBD1	few	CSASGGQGFDNSPLHF	TGCAGTGCTAGCGGGGGACAGGGTTTCGATAATTCACCCCTCCACTTT
TRBV9	TRBJ2-1	-	-	CASSVALGGGSTNNEQFF	TGTGCCAGCAGCGTAGCTTTAGGGGGGGGGTCGACTAACAATGAGCAGTTCTTC
TRBV20-1	TRBJ2-1	-	once	CSATSPGASNEQFF	TGCAGTGCTACCTCGCCAGGGGCTAGCAATGAGCAGTTCTTC
TRBV27	TRBJ2-1	-	few	CASSLLGTGSAGQFF	TGTGCCAGCAGTTTACTAGGCACGGGGAGCGCCGGGCAGTTCTTC
TRBV20-1	TRBJ2-3	-	once	CSPRGAADTQYF	TGCAGTCCCAGGGGGGCTGCAGATACGCAGTATTTT
TRBV4-1	TRBJ1-2	TRBD1	-	CASRITTRGQGARDYGYTF	TGCGCCAGCAGGATTACAACCAGGGGACAGGGGGCGCGGGACTATGGCTACACCTTC
TRBV6-5	TRBJ2-7	-	few	CASSYWLAPHSISYEQYF	TGTGCCAGCAGTTACTGGCTAGCGCCCCACTCGATCTCCTACGAGCAGTACTTC
TRBV27	TRBJ2-1	TRBD1	-	CASSREGQGGNEQFF	TGTGCCAGCAGCCGAGAAGGACAGGGAGGCAATGAGCAGTTCTTC
TRBV25-1	TRBJ2-5	-	-	CASNQGRETQYF	TGTGCCAGCAATCAGGGTCGGGAGACCCAGTACTTC
TRBV6-1	TRBJ2-1	TRBD2	-	CAVPTSGTLNEQFF	TGTGCCGTCCCGACTAGCGGGACGTTAAATGAGCAGTTCTTC
TRBV20-1	TRBJ1-2	-	-	CSARQSTYGYTF	TGCAGTGCTAGACAGTCCACCTATGGCTACACCTTC
TRBV12-3/TRBV12-4	TRBJ2-7	-	-	CASSTNYEQYF	TGTGCCAGCAGTACAAATTACGAGCAGTACTTC
TRBV29-1	TRBJ2-1	-	-	CSVQHHTAPYNEQFF	TGCAGCGTTCAACATCATACAGCGCCTTACAATGAGCAGTTCTTC
TRBV4-1	TRBJ2-7	-	-	CASSQVRPAYEQYF	TGCGCCAGCAGCCAAGTACGGCCTGCCTACGAGCAGTACTTC
TRBV20-1	TRBJ2-7	TRBD2	-	CSARGTTGTSGHAYYEQYF	TGCAGTGCTAGAGGGACTACCGGGACTAGCGGGCACGCCTACTACGAGCAGTACTTC
TRBV4-1	TRBJ1-1	-	-	CASSQGELNTEAFF	TGCGCCAGCAGCCAAGGAGAGCTGAACACTGAAGCTTTCTTT
TRBV6-1	TRBJ2-7	-	-	CASSDGAGPSEQYF	TGTGCCAGCAGTGACGGGGCAGGTCCAAGCGAGCAGTACTTC
TRBV29-1	TRBJ2-1	TRBD1	-	CSVGLSGTGFYNEQFF	TGCAGCGTTGGGTTATCCGGGACAGGGTTTTACAATGAGCAGTTCTTC
TRBV27	TRBJ2-7	-	-	CASSFQGSRTYEQYF	TGTGCCAGCAGTTTCCAGGGTAGCAGGACCTACGAGCAGTACTTC
TRBV20-1	TRBJ1-2	TRBD1	-	CSARTGDNYGYTF	TGCAGTGCTCGGACAGGGGACAACTATGGCTACACCTTC
TRBV5-1	TRBJ2-5	TRBD1	many	CASSFGQGQQETQYF	TGCGCCAGCAGCTTCGGACAGGGACAACAAGAGACCCAGTACTTC
TRBV7-9	TRBJ2-5	TRBD2	once	CSSSISPGLAGGPQETQYF	TGTTCCAGCAGCATCTCCCCGGGACTAGCGGGCGGGCCCCAAGAGACCCAGTACTTC
TRBV10-3	TRBJ2-2	-	-	CATGAGMDTGELFF	TGTGCCACGGGTGCAGGGATGGACACCGGGGAGCTGTTTTTT
TRBV12-3/TRBV12-4	TRBJ1-5	-	-	CASSLDPYSNQPQHF	TGTGCCAGCAGTCTCGACCCCTATAGCAATCAGCCCCAGCATTTT
TRBV12-3/TRBV12-4	TRBJ2-6	-	many	CASSFGGANVLTF	TGTGCCAGCAGTTTTGGGGGGGCCAACGTCCTGACTTTC
TRBV5-1	TRBJ1-3	TRBD1	-	CASSVGQGSGNTIYF	TGCGCCAGCAGCGTTGGACAGGGCTCTGGAAACACCATATATTTT
TRBV9	TRBJ2-6	-	-	CASSYFDSLYSGANVLTF	TGTGCCAGCAGCTATTTTGACAGCTTATACTCTGGGGCCAACGTCCTGACTTTC
TRBV2	TRBJ2-7	-	few	CASRTIYEQYF	TGTGCCAGCAGAACAATCTACGAGCAGTACTTC
TRBV27	TRBJ2-1	TRBD1	-	CASSSGTGGRDEQFF	TGTGCCAGCAGTTCGGGGACAGGGGGCAGGGATGAGCAGTTCTTC
TRBV12-3/TRBV12-4	TRBJ2-1	-	-	CASKQSYYNEQFF	TGTGCCAGCAAACAGAGCTACTACAATGAGCAGTTCTTC
TRBV20-1	TRBJ1-1	TRBD1	-	CSASNPGQGRTEAFF	TGCAGTGCTTCTAATCCGGGACAGGGTAGGACTGAAGCTTTCTTT
TRBV5-1	TRBJ1-2	TRBD1	-	CASRRGTASDGYTF	TGCGCCAGCAGACGTGGGACAGCTTCCGATGGCTACACCTTC
TRBV5-1	TRBJ2-7	TRBD1	-	CASSQQGGIYEQYF	TGCGCCAGCAGTCAACAGGGGGGAATATACGAGCAGTACTTC
TRBV4-1	TRBJ2-1	-	-	CASSQAVKLYNEQFF	TGCGCCAGCAGCCAAGCGGTAAAGCTCTACAATGAGCAGTTCTTC
TRBV11-2	TRBJ1-6	-	once	CASSLDFSGSISPLHF	TGTGCCAGCAGCTTAGATTTCAGCGGATCAATTTCACCCCTCCACTTT
TRBV6-5	TRBJ2-7	-	-	CASSYASRGGEQYF	TGTGCCAGCAGTTACGCGAGTAGGGGAGGCGAGCAGTACTTC
TRBV5-6	TRBJ2-7	TRBD2	-	CASGLAGVYYEQYF	TGTGCCAGCGGTTTAGCGGGAGTGTACTACGAGCAGTACTTC
TRBV7-9	TRBJ2-1	TRBD1	-	CASRLSGQGGYNEQFF	TGTGCCAGCAGGTTAAGCGGACAGGGGGGTTACAATGAGCAGTTCTTC
TRBV4-2	TRBJ2-3	-	-	CASSQVSGHISTDTQYF	TGTGCCAGCAGCCAAGTCTCCGGACACATTAGCACAGATACGCAGTATTTT
TRBV27	TRBJ2-1	-	few	CASPPNWWDNSYNEQFF	TGTGCCAGTCCCCCGAATTGGTGGGATAACTCCTACAATGAGCAGTTCTTC
TRBV5-1	TRBJ2-3	-	-	CASSFLGSKGTDTQYF	TGCGCCAGCAGCTTTTTAGGTAGCAAGGGCACAGATACGCAGTATTTT
TRBV6-1	TRBJ2-1	-	-	CASAGHPSYNEQFF	TGTGCCAGCGCCGGACACCCCTCCTACAATGAGCAGTTCTTC
TRBV24-1	TRBJ2-1	-	-	CATSEWAGTHNEQFF	TGTGCCACCAGTGAGTGGGCAGGGACCCACAATGAGCAGTTCTTC
TRBV28	TRBJ2-7	TRBD2	-	CASSPHPGLVGTEQYF	TGTGCCAGCAGTCCTCATCCGGGACTAGTTGGTACGGAGCAGTACTTC
TRBV28	TRBJ2-4	TRBD1	few	CASTATGGGTNIQYF	TGTGCCAGCACCGCGACAGGGGGCGGAACAAACATTCAGTACTTC
TRBV7-2	TRBJ1-2	-	many	CASSPSGQGPGYTF	TGTGCCAGCAGCCCCTCGGGTCAGGGCCCCGGCTACACCTTC
TRBV27	TRBJ2-5	TRBD2	-	CASSPRTSPTSAHEQYF	TGTGCCAGCAGTCCCCGGACTAGCCCAACGTCTGCTCATGAGCAGTACTTC
TRBV7-2	TRBJ1-1	-	-	CASSLPRGEAFF	TGTGCCAGCAGTCTCCCCCGGGGTGAAGCTTTCTTT
TRBV21-1	TRBJ2-1	-	few	CASSKSGTSFNEQFF	TGTGCCAGCAGCAAAAGCGGGACTAGCTTCAATGAGCAGTTCTTC
TRBV6-6	TRBJ2-7	TRBD1	-	CASSGTGLQETQYF	TGTGCCAGCAGTGGGACAGGATTACAAGAGACTCAGTACTTC
TRBV7-2	TRBJ2-7	-	-	CASSGSTYEQYF	TGTGCCAGCAGCGGTTCCACCTACGAGCAGTACTTC
TRBV20-1	TRBJ1-2	-	-	CSARGGDIGGYTF	TGCAGTGCTAGAGGAGGGGACATCGGTGGCTACACCTTC